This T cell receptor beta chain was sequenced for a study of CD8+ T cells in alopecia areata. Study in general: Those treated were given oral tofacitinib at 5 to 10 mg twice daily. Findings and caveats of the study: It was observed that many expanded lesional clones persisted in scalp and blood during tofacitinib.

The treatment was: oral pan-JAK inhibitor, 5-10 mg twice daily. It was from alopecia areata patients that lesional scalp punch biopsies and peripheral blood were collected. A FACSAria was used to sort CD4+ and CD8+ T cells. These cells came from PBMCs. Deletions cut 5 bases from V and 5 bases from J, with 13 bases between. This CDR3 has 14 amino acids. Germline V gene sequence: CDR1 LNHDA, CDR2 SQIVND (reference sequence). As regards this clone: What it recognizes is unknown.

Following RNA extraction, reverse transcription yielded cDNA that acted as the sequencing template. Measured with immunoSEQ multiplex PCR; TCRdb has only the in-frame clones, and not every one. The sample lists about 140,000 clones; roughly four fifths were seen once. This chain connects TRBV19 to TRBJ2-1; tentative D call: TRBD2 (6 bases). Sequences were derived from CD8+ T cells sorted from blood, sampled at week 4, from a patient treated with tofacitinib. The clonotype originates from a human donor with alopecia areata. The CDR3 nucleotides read TGTGCCAGTAGTCCAACCGGGACTCACAATGAGCAGTTCTTC. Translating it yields CASSPTGTHNEQFF.